This TCR beta chain was captured in a study of shared clonotypes between healthy human individuals. Study conclusions and caveats: The authors sampled blood alone, and tissue repertoires likely differ. Across four donors, naive CD4 shared 5% to 6.5%, naive CD8 3.5% to 4%, memory CD4 roughly 2.5%, memory CD8 approximately 0.4%.

The sample holds one count of this clone. Its antigen is unidentified. The CDR3 has 15 residues. Germline CDR1 is WNHNN and CDR2 is SYGVQD (reference sequence). V shed 0 bases and J shed 1 base, with 9 bases lying between them. Some clones are missing from TCRdb's copy, which holds only in-frame ones; the method was immunoSEQ multiplex PCR. The profile shows over a million clones, about 70% of them singletons. The receptor was derived from a man younger than 30 in good health. The V and J genes are TRBV10-1 and TRBJ2-5; D remains ambiguous. Sequencing was done on a sample of memory CD4+ T cells sorted from blood. Subset here: CD45RA-negative fraction. The CDR3 DNA is TGCGCCAGCAGTGAGTCGATCGCTAGCCAAGAGACCCAGTACTTC. The encoded protein is CASSESIASQETQYF.